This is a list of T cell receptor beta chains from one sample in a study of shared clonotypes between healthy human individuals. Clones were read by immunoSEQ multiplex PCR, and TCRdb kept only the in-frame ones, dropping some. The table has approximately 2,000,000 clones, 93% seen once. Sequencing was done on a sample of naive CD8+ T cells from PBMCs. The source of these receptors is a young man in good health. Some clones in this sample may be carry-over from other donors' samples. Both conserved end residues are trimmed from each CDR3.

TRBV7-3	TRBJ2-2	ASRSGRFDTGELF
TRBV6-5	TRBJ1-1	ASSLSRVLHTEAF
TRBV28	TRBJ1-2	ASSSTRGSYGYT
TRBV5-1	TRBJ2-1	ASSLYYGRGNEQF
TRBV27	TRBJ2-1	ASRTGGGLHNEQF
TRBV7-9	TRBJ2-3	ASSPFAGGTDTQY
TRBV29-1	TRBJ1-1	SVPGQGALEAF
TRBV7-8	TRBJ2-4	ASSSRTDPKNIQY
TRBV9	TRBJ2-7	ASSPRDGLAGGPEQY
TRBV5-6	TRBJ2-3	ASSLTRGSPGDTQY
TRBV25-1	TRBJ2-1	ASSEGTGVYAYNEQF
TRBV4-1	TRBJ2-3	ASSESPYTQY
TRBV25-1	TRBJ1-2	ASYGVEEYGYT
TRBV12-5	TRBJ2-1	ASGLVLKGEQF
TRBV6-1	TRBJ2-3	ASSEVFSGRDTQY
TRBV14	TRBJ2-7	ASRALGAPEQY